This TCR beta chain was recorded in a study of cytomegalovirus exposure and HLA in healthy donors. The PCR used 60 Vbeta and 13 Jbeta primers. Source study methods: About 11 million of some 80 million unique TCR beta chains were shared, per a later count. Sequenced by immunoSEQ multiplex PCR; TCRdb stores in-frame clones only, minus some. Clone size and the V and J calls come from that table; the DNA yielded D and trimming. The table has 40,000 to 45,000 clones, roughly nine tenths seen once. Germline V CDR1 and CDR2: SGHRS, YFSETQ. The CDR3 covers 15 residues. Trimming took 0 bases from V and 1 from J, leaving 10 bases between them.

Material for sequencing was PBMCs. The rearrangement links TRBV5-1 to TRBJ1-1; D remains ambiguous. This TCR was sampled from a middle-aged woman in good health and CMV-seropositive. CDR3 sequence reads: CASSLGGRENTEAFF. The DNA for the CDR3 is TGCGCCAGCAGCTTGGGCGGACGGGAGAACACTGAAGCTTTCTTT.